This TCR beta chain emerged from a study of Ad26.COV2.S vaccination and SARS-CoV-2 variants. Study context: The COV1001 Ad26.COV2.S trial arm included the donor. Overall study results and limits: Vaccine and placebo recipients had similar non-spike TCR breadth.

In regard to this clone: What it binds is not known.

Treatment noted: roughly 18 received Ad26.COV2.S at low or high dose, single or two shots; roughly five received placebo; per-sample allocation not given. Repertoires come from day 63 after the first vaccine or placebo injection. Repertoires were generated with immunoSEQ multiplex PCR, while TCRdb's copy carries only in-frame clones and drops some. The sample shows around 270,000 clones, around 85% of them seen only once. This CDR3 has 17 residues. In germline, CDR1 is SGHVS, CDR2 FNYEAQ. With V trimmed by 1 base and J by 9 bases, 12 bases remained unmatched. The J gene is TRBJ2-1, the V gene TRBV7-6; 10 bases agree with TRBD1. This TCR was sampled from a person between 18 and 65 years old who received the Ad26.COV2.S COVID-19 vaccine or a placebo. The specimen comprised peripheral blood, sampled in a trial of Ad26.COV2.S vaccine versus placebo. CDR3 amino acids: CASSLVAFGTGVVEQFF. Written as DNA, the CDR3 is TGTGCCAGCAGCTTAGTAGCTTTCGGGACAGGGGTGGTTGAGCAGTTCTTC.